This T cell receptor beta chain was identified in a study of identical twins. Trimming took 2 bases from V and 2 from J, leaving 7 bases between them. Germline CDR1 reads SGDLS; CDR2 reads YYNGEE. The CDR3 contains 13 residues. The study, taken as a whole, reports: Within beta out-of-frame sequences, the excess sharing observed between twins was weaker.

TCRdb redid the calling of the 5' RACE reads with MiXCR, one entry per CDR3 protein. The table lists hundreds of thousands of distinct CDR3 sequences, 20% to 30% of them singletons. About this clonotype itself: Its specificity is not known.

These data were also filed under a second study, of T cells expressing NK-cell markers. That study adds: Certain NKG2C+ T cell clones were expanded, and their HCMV specificity remained unclear.

The chain has TRBV9 and TRBJ2-5; D is perhaps TRBD2 (5 bases). The sequenced material came from CD4+ T cells sorted from blood. The clonotype comes from a woman aged 18-29 years in good health. The DNA for the CDR3 is TGTGCCAGCAGCGTCCGGGAACAAGAGACCCAGTACTTC. This translates into CASSVREQETQYF. Full variable domain (missing parts from reference TRBV9 and TRBJ2-5): DSGVTQTPKHLITATGQRVTLRCSPRSGDLSVYWYQQSLDQGLQFLIQYYNGEERAKGNILERFSAQQFPDLHSELNLSSLELGDSALYFCASSVREQETQYFGPGTRLLVL.